Sequencing of this T cell receptor (beta chain) was carried out in a study of T-cell reconstitution after alpha-beta-depleted transplantation in children. As for this clonotype: Its cognate antigen is unknown.

This CDR3 comprises 19 residues. V was clipped by 2 bases and J by 1 base; unmatched bases: 14. The germline gives CDR1 MNHEY, CDR2 SVGAGI. Unique molecular identifiers featured in how the TCRbeta library was prepared. TCRdb used MiXCR to reprocess the PCR reads, holding one entry per CDR3 protein. The sample has 300,000 to 350,000 distinct CDR3 sequences; 15% to 20% are singletons. General study findings and limits: Reportedly, roughly two months post-transplant, alpha-beta T cells arose from several hundred expanded graft clones. At one year after transplant, newly produced T cells mostly accounted for T-cell counts and diversity.

This sequence originates from a male patient between 2 and 10 years old who had a stem cell transplant for acute lymphoblastic leukemia, so the T cells may come from the graft donor. Sequenced material: PBMCs, mostly from graft donor cells, taken 360 days after TCRalphabeta/CD19-depleted stem cell transplant. V usage is TRBV6-5 and J usage is TRBJ1-1; 9 bases map to TRBD1. CDR3 amino acids: CASSYHTLTTTGGNTEAFF. The CDR3 DNA reads TGTGCCAGCAGTTACCACACGCTCACCACGACAGGGGGGAACACTGAAGCTTTCTTT.